The rows below give T cell receptor beta chains drawn from one sample of a study of blood T cell repertoires in COVID-19. The table came from immunoSEQ multiplex PCR; TCRdb's copy has only in-frame clones and leaves some out. The data contain over 200,000 clones, 75% to 90% of them singletons. Sample: peripheral blood. The receptors derive from a human donor in a cohort sampled during active COVID-19. Both conserved end residues are part of each CDR3. The D gene is left open where the match is weak. Clone size appears in some rows only: once, few, many, or a class for an expanded clone.

>TRBJ2-7|NA|TRBD1|TRBV6-5
TGTGCCAGCAGTTACGCCGTGGGACAGACTTACGAGCAGTACTTC
CASSYAVGQTYEQYF
>TRBJ1-1|NA|NA|TRBV10-3
TGTGCCATCACGGGGGTCTACGGCACTGAAGCTTTCTTT
CAITGVYGTEAFF
>TRBJ2-7|NA|TRBD1|TRBV11-2
TGTGCCAGCAGCTTAGTGGCAGGGGGTAGGTCCTACGAGCAGTACTTC
CASSLVAGGRSYEQYF
>TRBJ2-7|once|NA|TRBV4-3
TGCGCCAGCAGCCAAGAAGATTCGTCGGGTTACGATGAGCAGTACTTC
CASSQEDSSGYDEQYF
>TRBJ2-1|few|NA|TRBV24-1
TGTGCCACCAAGGGGTCCCTACCTAATGAGCAGTTCTTC
CATKGSLPNEQFF
>TRBJ2-7|once|NA|TRBV21-1
TGTGCCAGCAGCACCCCTAGGAAACAATTAAGACTAACCTACGAGCAGTACTTC
CASSTPRKQLRLTYEQYF
>TRBJ2-1|few|TRBD1|TRBV6-5
TGTGCCAGCAGTTCCCCGACAGGGATTGGGGTCAATGAGCAGTTCTTC
CASSSPTGIGVNEQFF
>TRBJ1-4|NA|NA|TRBV5-6
TGTGCCAGCAGCTGGGGAGGGGTTTTGAGGGCTGGTGGCGAAAAACTGTTTTTT
CASSWGGVLRAGGEKLFF
>TRBJ2-7|NA|TRBD1|TRBV6-5
TGTGCCAGCAGTCCCGGACAGGGGGACTCCTACGAGCAGTACTTC
CASSPGQGDSYEQYF
>TRBJ2-7|few|NA|TRBV19
TGTGCCAGTAGGAAGGGAGCCTACGAGCAGTACTTC
CASRKGAYEQYF
>TRBJ2-1|NA|NA|TRBV19
TGTGCCAGTAGATTGGCCGTATCCTACAATGAGCAGTTCTTC
CASRLAVSYNEQFF
>TRBJ1-1|NA|NA|TRBV30
TGTGCCTGGAGTGTTGTGCCCGGGACTGAAGCTTTCTTT
CAWSVVPGTEAFF
>TRBJ1-1|few|NA|TRBV19
TGTGCCAGTAGTATATCCCCGGTCGTCGAGGCTTTCTTT
CASSISPVVEAFF
>TRBJ2-2|NA|NA|TRBV7-6
TGTGCCAGCAGCGCATCTAGAGTGAACACCGGGGAGCTGTTTTTT
CASSASRVNTGELFF
>TRBJ1-2|NA|TRBD1|TRBV27
TGTGCCAGCAGTCGTACGACAGGGGGTAACTATGGCTACACCTTC
CASSRTTGGNYGYTF
>TRBJ2-7|NA|TRBD2|TRBV5-4
TGTGCCAGCAGCCCGGGTTCTAGCGGGAGGGTGGGCGAGCAGTACTTC
CASSPGSSGRVGEQYF
>TRBJ2-1|NA|TRBD1|TRBV28
TGTGCCAGCAGTTTTCCCTCAGGGGGCGCTGGGCAGTTCTTC
CASSFPSGGAGQFF
>TRBJ2-3|NA|NA|TRBV18
TGTGCCAGCTCACCGCCGGGAACCTTGAAAGATACGCAGTATTTT
CASSPPGTLKDTQYF
>TRBJ1-1|few|NA|TRBV7-9
TGTGCCAGCAGCTTAGTAGTCGATGAAGCTTTCTTT
CASSLVVDEAFF
>TRBJ2-3|NA|TRBD2|TRBV19
TGTGCCAGTCGGCTAGCGGGAAGCACAGATACGCAGTATTTT
CASRLAGSTDTQYF
>TRBJ2-7|once|TRBD2|TRBV6-2/TRBV6-3
TGTGCCAGCAGTTACTCAGTAGCGGGAGGACTCAGGAGGGAGCAGTACTTC
CASSYSVAGGLRREQYF
>TRBJ1-4|NA|NA|TRBV7-9
TGTGCCAGCAGCTTAGCGGGGGGAAATGAAAAACTGTTTTTT
CASSLAGGNEKLFF
>TRBJ1-2|once|TRBD1|TRBV28
TGTGCCAGCAGTTTGACAGGGTATGGCTACACCTTC
CASSLTGYGYTF
>TRBJ2-7|once|NA|TRBV2
TGTGCCAGCAGCGCAGGGTACGAGCAGTACTTC
CASSAGYEQYF
>TRBJ1-3|NA|NA|TRBV5-1
TGCGCCAGCAGCTACAGTGGATCTGGAAACACCATATATTTT
CASSYSGSGNTIYF
>TRBJ1-6|NA|NA|TRBV27
TGTGCCAGCAGAGCTCCGACCCTGACATATTCACCCCTCCACTTT
CASRAPTLTYSPLHF
>TRBJ1-2|NA|NA|TRBV5-4
TGTGCCAGCAGCTTCCCCGGGTATAACTATGGCTACACCTTC
CASSFPGYNYGYTF
>TRBJ1-2|NA|TRBD1|TRBV27
TGTGCCAGCAGTTTCCGCGACAGGGGAAGGTACTATGGCTACACCTTC
CASSFRDRGRYYGYTF
>TRBJ2-7|NA|TRBD2|TRBV5-4
TGTGCCAGCAGCTTGGATGGGGGAAAGCGGGGCGAGCAGTACTTC
CASSLDGGKRGEQYF
>TRBJ2-7|NA|NA|TRBV5-1
TGCGCCAGCAGGCCCGGACATCCCTACGAGCAGTACTTC
CASRPGHPYEQYF
>TRBJ2-1|few|NA|TRBV6-2/TRBV6-3
TGTGCCAGCAGCCGGGGACTTCGTGGTGAGCAGTTCTTC
CASSRGLRGEQFF
>TRBJ1-3|NA|TRBD1|TRBV19
TGTGCCACCTCAGGACAGGGGTCATACTCTGGAAACACCATATATTTT
CATSGQGSYSGNTIYF
>TRBJ1-5|NA|TRBD1|TRBV27
TGTGCCAGCGGGTCTCTTGGGGGACAGGGGGCGTATAGCAATCAGCCCCAGCATTTT
CASGSLGGQGAYSNQPQHF
>TRBJ1-1|NA|TRBD1|TRBV29-1
TGCAGCGTTGAGGGGGACAGGGGCGGCGGAGCTTTCTTT
CSVEGDRGGGAFF
>TRBJ2-7|NA|NA|TRBV7-2
TGTGCCAGCAGCTTAGTGACAAGCGGCTACGAGCAGTACTTC
CASSLVTSGYEQYF
>TRBJ2-5|NA|NA|TRBV19
TGTGCCACCCAGGGGACGTACCAAGAGACCCAGTACTTC
CATQGTYQETQYF
>TRBJ1-3|few|TRBD1|TRBV3-1/TRBV3-2
TGTGCCAGCAGCCCTGGGACAGGGAGCAGAAACACCATATATTTT
CASSPGTGSRNTIYF
>TRBJ2-7|NA|TRBD1|TRBV7-3
TGTGCCAGCAGCTTATCCACTCCGGCACAGGGGGGCGAGCAGTACTTC
CASSLSTPAQGGEQYF
>TRBJ2-5|NA|TRBD2|TRBV6-2/TRBV6-3
TGTGCCAGCAGTCCAAGGACTAGCTTTCAAGAGACCCAGTACTTC
CASSPRTSFQETQYF
>TRBJ2-7|NA|TRBD1|TRBV29-1
TGCACCCCGCGCAGGGACAGGGGCTACGAGCAGTACTTC
CTPRRDRGYEQYF
>TRBJ2-1|NA|NA|TRBV15
TGTGCCACCAGCGAGGGTAGCCGGGATGAGCAGTTCTTC
CATSEGSRDEQFF
>TRBJ2-7|NA|TRBD2|TRBV15
TGTGCCACCAGCAGTACTAGCGGGAGTCACGAGCAGTACTTC
CATSSTSGSHEQYF
>TRBJ2-2|NA|TRBD2|TRBV4-3
TGCGCCAGCAGCCAAGATACTAGCGGGAGACTCAGGCGGGAGCTGTTTTTT
CASSQDTSGRLRRELFF
>TRBJ2-7|NA|TRBD2|TRBV9
TGTGCCAGCAGCGTAGGCGGGAGTGACTTATACGAGCAGTACTTC
CASSVGGSDLYEQYF
>TRBJ1-5|few|TRBD1|TRBV2
TGTGCCACCTCAGCCACAGGGGGGAATCAGCCCCAGCATTTT
CATSATGGNQPQHF
>TRBJ1-2|NA|NA|TRBV20-1
TGCAGTGCTAGAGATGAGGATGGCTACACCTTC
CSARDEDGYTF
>TRBJ1-5|NA|NA|TRBV5-6
TGTGCCAGCAGCCCCCGCAGGGGTGGCAATCAGCCCCAGCATTTT
CASSPRRGGNQPQHF
>TRBJ1-3|NA|TRBD1|TRBV18
TGTGCCAGCTCAGAACGACAGGGCTCTGGAAACACCATATATTTT
CASSERQGSGNTIYF
>TRBJ2-1|NA|TRBD2|TRBV24-1
TGTGCCACCAGTGACCTGACTAGCGGGTTAGGTAATGAGCAGTTCTTC
CATSDLTSGLGNEQFF
>TRBJ1-5|few|TRBD1|TRBV29-1
TGCAGCGGGGGACAGGGGGACGGTCAGCCCCAGCATTTT
CSGGQGDGQPQHF
>TRBJ1-2|NA|TRBD1|TRBV6-4
TGTGCCAGCAGTGTTTCCCGGGACAGGGCACCGGGAGGCTACACCTTC
CASSVSRDRAPGGYTF
>TRBJ2-3|NA|TRBD1|TRBV30
TGTGCCTGGTCGACAGGGCACGGAGATACGCAGTATTTT
CAWSTGHGDTQYF
>TRBJ2-1|few|NA|TRBV9
TGTGCCAGCAGCGTACAAGATGGCAGCTCCTACAATGAGCAGTTCTTC
CASSVQDGSSYNEQFF
>TRBJ2-3|once|NA|TRBV4-1
TGCGCCAGCAGCCACCTCGGGAGTGAGTCAGATACGCAGTATTTT
CASSHLGSESDTQYF
>TRBJ1-3|few|NA|TRBV12-3/TRBV12-4
TGTGCCAGCAGTACGGGGTTTGGAAACACCATATATTTT
CASSTGFGNTIYF